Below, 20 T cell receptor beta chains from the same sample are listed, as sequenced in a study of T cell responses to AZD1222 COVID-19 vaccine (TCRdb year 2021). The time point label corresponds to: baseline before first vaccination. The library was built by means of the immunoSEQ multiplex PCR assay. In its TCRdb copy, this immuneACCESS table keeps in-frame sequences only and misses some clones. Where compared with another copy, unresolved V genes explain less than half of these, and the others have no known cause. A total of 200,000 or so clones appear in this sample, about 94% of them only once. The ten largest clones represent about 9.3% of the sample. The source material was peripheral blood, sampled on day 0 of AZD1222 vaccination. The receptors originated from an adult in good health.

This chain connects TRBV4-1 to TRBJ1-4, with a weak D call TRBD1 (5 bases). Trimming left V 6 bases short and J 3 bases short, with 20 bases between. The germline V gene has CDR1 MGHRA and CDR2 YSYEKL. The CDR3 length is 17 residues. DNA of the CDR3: TGCGCCAGCAGGCAGATAGGGGCGGACTCCCCTAATGAAAAACTGTTTTTT. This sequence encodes CASRQIGADSPNEKLFF.

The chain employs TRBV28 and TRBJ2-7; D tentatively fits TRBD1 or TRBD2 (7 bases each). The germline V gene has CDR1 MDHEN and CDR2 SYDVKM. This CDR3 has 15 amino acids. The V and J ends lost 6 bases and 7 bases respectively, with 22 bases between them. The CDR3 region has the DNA TGTGCCAGCAGCCAGGGGGGGGCCCTACAAATGGAGCAGTACTTC. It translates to CASSQGGALQMEQYF.

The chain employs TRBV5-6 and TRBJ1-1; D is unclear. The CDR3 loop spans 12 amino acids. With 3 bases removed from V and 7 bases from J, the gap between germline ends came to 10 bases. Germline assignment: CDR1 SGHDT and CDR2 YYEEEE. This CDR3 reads CASSWPSSEAFF. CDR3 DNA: TGTGCCAGCAGCTGGCCATCCAGTGAAGCTTTCTTT.

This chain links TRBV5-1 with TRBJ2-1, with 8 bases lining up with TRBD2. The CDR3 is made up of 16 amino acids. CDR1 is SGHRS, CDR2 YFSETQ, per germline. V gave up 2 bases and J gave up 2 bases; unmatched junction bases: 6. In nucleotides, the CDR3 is TGCGCCAGCAGCTTCTTTGGTAGCGGGACCTACAATGAGCAGTTCTTC. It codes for CASSFFGSGTYNEQFF.

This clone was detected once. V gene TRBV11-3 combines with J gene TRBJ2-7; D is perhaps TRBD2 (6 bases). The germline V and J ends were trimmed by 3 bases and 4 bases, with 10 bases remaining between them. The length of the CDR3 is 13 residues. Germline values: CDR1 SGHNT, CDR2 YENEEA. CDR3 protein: CASSFPGDYEQYF. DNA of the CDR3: TGTGCCAGCAGCTTCCCGGGAGATTACGAGCAGTACTTC.

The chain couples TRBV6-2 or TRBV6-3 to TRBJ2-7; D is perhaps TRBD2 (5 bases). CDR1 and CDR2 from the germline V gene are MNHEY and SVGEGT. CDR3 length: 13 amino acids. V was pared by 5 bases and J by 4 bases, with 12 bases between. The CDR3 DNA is TGTGCCAGCAGTAACGGGATTAGTTACGAGCAGTACTTC. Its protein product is CASSNGISYEQYF.

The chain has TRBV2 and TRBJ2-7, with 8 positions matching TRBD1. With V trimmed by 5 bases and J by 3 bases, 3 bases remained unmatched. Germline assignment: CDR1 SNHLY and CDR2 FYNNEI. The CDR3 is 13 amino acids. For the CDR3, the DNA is TGTGCCAGCAGTCCGGGACAGGACTACGAGCAGTACTTC. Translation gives CASSPGQDYEQYF. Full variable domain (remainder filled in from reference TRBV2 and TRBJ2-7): EPEVTQTPSHQVTQMGQEVILRCVPISNHLYFYWYRQILGQKVEFLVSFYNNEISEKSEIFDDQFSVERPDGSNFTLKIRSTKLEDSAMYFCASSPGQDYEQYFGPGTRLTVT.

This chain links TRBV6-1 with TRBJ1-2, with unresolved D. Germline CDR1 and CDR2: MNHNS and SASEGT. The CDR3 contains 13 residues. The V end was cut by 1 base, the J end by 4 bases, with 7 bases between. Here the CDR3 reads CASSEVDFYGYTF. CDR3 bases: TGTGCCAGCAGTGAAGTTGACTTCTATGGCTACACCTTC.

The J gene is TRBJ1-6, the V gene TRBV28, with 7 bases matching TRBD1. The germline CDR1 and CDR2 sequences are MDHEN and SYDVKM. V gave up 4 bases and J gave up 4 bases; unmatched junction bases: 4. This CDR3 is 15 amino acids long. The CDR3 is CASSSGQRYNSPLHF. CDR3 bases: TGTGCCAGCAGTTCGGGACAGCGTTATAATTCACCCCTCCACTTT.

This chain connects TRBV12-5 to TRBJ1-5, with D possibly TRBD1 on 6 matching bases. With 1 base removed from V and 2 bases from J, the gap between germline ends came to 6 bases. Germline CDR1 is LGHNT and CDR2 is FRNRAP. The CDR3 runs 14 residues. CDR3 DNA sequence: TGTGCTAGTGGTTTGGGGACAGGCAATCAGCCCCAGCATTTT. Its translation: CASGLGTGNQPQHF.

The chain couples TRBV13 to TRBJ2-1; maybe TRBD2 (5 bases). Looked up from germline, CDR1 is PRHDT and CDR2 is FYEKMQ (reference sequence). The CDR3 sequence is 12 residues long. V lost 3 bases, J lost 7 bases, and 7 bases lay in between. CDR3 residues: CASSFRTNEQFF. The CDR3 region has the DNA TGTGCCAGCAGCTTTAGGACTAATGAGCAGTTCTTC. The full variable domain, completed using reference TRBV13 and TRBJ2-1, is AAGVIQSPRHLIKEKRETATLKCYPIPRHDTVYWYQQGPGQDPQFLISFYEKMQSDKGSIPDRFSAQQFSDYHSELNMSSLELGDSALYFCASSFRTNEQFFGPGTRLTVL.

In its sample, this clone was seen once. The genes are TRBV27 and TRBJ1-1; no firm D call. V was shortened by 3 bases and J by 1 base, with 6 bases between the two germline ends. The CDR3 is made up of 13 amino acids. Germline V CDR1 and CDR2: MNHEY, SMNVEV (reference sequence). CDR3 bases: TGTGCCAGCAGTTTTATGTGGAACACTGAAGCTTTCTTT. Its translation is CASSFMWNTEAFF.

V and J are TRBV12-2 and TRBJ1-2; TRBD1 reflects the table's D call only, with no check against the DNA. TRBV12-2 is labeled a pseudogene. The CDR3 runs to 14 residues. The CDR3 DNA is TGTGCAAGTCGCTCCACGGACAGGACCTATGGCTACACCTTC. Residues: CASRSTDRTYGYTF.

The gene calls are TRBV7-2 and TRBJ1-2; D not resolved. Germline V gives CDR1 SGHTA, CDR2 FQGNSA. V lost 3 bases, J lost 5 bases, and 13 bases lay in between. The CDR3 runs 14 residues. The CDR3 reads CASSFRATSYGYTF. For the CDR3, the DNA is TGTGCCAGCAGCTTTCGGGCTACGTCTTATGGCTACACCTTC.

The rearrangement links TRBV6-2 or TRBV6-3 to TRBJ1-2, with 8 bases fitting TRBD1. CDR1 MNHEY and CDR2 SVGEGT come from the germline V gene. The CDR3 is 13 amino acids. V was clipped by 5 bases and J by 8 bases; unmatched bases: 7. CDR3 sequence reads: CASSQDRVGGYTF. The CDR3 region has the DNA TGTGCCAGCAGTCAGGACAGGGTAGGAGGCTACACCTTC.

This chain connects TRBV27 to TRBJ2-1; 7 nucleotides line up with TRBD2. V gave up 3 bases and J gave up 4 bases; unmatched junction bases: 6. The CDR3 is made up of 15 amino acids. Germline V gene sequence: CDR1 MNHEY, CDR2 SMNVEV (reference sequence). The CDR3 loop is CASSFGARGYNEQFF. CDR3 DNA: TGTGCCAGCAGTTTTGGGGCGCGGGGGTACAATGAGCAGTTCTTC.

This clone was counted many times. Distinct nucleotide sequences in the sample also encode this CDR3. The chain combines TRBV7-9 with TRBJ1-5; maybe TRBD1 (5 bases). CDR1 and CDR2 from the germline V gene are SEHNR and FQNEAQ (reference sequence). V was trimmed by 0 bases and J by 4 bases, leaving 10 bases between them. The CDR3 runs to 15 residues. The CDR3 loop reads CASSLAVGGNQPQHF. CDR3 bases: TGTGCCAGCAGCTTAGCAGTTGGGGGGAATCAGCCCCAGCATTTT.

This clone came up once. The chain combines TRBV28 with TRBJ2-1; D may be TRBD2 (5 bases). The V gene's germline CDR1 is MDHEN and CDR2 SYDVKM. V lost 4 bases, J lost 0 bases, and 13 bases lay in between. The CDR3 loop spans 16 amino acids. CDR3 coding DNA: TGTGCCAGCAGTTCATTAGCGTTGGGCTCCTACAATGAGCAGTTCTTC. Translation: CASSSLALGSYNEQFF.

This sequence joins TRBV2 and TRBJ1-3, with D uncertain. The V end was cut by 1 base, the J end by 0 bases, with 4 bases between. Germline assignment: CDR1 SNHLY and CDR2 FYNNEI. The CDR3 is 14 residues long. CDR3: CASSEGGSGNTIYF. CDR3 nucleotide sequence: TGTGCCAGCAGTGAAGGGGGCTCTGGAAACACCATATATTTT.

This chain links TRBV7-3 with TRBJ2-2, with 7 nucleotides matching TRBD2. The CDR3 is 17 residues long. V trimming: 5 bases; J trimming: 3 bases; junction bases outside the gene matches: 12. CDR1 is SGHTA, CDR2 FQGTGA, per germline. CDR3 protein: CASSLPVDSGYTGELFF. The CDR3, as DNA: TGTGCCAGCAGCCTCCCGGTTGATAGCGGGTACACCGGGGAGCTGTTTTTT.